The 26 T cell receptor beta chains listed next were all sequenced from one sample in a study of neurological immune-mediated disorders. TCRdb reprocessed the 5' RACE reads via MiXCR and lists one record per CDR3 protein. The sample consists of fewer than 35,000 distinct CDR3 sequences, approximately 4.5% of them appearing once. Material: PBMCs. These receptors came from a man younger than 30 in good health.

This clonotype was observed at least ten times. The chain carries TRBV5-1 and TRBJ2-7; maybe TRBD1 (5 bases). This CDR3 contains 15 residues. Germline values: CDR1 SGHRS, CDR2 YFSETQ. V lost 0 bases to trimming and J lost 3 bases, with 13 bases between them. The CDR3 DNA follows: TGCGCCAGCAGCTTGGGACAGAGACCCCGCTACGAGCAGTACTTC. Its protein is CASSLGQRPRYEQYF.

This clonotype was detected ten times or more. The chain is built from TRBV19 and TRBJ2-3; a possible D gene is TRBD2 (6 bases). The CDR3 is 16 amino acids. Germline values: CDR1 LNHDA, CDR2 SQIVND (reference sequence). V lost 4 bases and J 5 bases, leaving 19 bases between the germline ends. CDR3 in DNA: TGTGCCAGTAGTACGCATCCGGAGGGGCGGATAGATACGCAGTATTTT. Translated: CASSTHPEGRIDTQYF.

This clonotype appeared many times. The chain is built from TRBV6-5 and TRBJ1-1; 8 bases are shared with TRBD1. Unmatched junction bases numbered 4, after V lost 6 bases and J lost 1 base. This CDR3 has 14 residues. The germline V gene has CDR1 MNHEY and CDR2 SVGAGI. DNA for the CDR3: TGTGCCAGCAGCCGGACAGGGAGGAACACTGAAGCTTTCTTT. Its translation is CASSRTGRNTEAFF.

This clonotype has ten or more counts. CDR3 in amino acids: CASSRGRNTEAFF. Written as DNA, the CDR3 is TGTGCCAGCAGCCGGGGACGGAACACTGAAGCTTTCTTT. The V gene is TRBV7-3, the J gene TRBJ1-1, with a tentative D call TRBD1 (5 bases). CDR1 SGHTA and CDR2 FQGTGA come from the germline V gene. This CDR3 is built from 13 residues. Trimming removed 5 bases at V and 1 base at J, with 8 bases between.

This clonotype was detected many times. This chain links TRBV20-1 with TRBJ2-5, with D perhaps TRBD1 or TRBD2 (5 bases each). Trimming left V 4 bases short and J 0 bases short, with 12 bases between. CDR1 is DFQATT, CDR2 SNEGSKA, per germline (reference sequence). The CDR3 runs to 14 residues. The CDR3: CSANVVGDQETQYF. CDR3 DNA sequence: TGCAGTGCTAACGTGGTGGGGGACCAAGAGACCCAGTACTTC.

This clonotype was recorded many times. The V call is TRBV7-9, the J call TRBJ1-3; D unresolved. V was trimmed by 0 bases and J by 0 bases, leaving 9 bases between them. Per germline, CDR1 SEHNR and CDR2 FQNEAQ (reference sequence). This CDR3 has 16 residues. The chain's CDR3 is CASSLATPNSGNTIYF. DNA of the CDR3: TGTGCCAGCAGCTTAGCTACCCCGAACTCTGGAAACACCATATATTTT. The variable domain in full, completed from reference TRBV7-9 and TRBJ1-3, reads DTGVSQNPRHKITKRGQNVTFRCDPISEHNRLYWYRQTLGQGPEFLTYFQNEAQLEKSRLLSDRFSAERPKGSFSTLEIQRTEQGDSAMYLCASSLATPNSGNTIYFGEGSWLTVV.

This clonotype has at least ten counts. This chain joins TRBV20-1 and TRBJ1-2; D perhaps matches TRBD1 (5 bases). Germline CDR1 is DFQATT and CDR2 is SNEGSKA (reference sequence). V was trimmed by 0 bases and J by 3 bases, leaving 8 bases between them. CDR3 size: 13 residues. This CDR3 reads CSARDLGDYGYTF. The CDR3 DNA follows: TGCAGTGCTAGAGATCTGGGGGACTATGGCTACACCTTC.

This clonotype was seen many times. This chain uses TRBV12-3 or TRBV12-4 with TRBJ1-1; D gene ambiguous. The CDR3 length is 12 residues. V lost 3 bases, J lost 2 bases, and 4 bases lay in between. Here the CDR3 reads CASSLFNTEAFF. The DNA for the CDR3 is TGTGCCAGCAGTTTGTTTAACACTGAAGCTTTCTTT.

Ten or more counts support this clonotype. The chain couples TRBV6-2 or TRBV6-3 to TRBJ1-1; D remains unclear. The germline gives CDR1 MNHEY, CDR2 SVGEGT. Trimming took 2 bases from V and 1 from J, leaving 8 bases between them. The CDR3 covers 14 residues. CDR3 sequence reads: CASSYGPGNTEAFF. CDR3 bases: TGTGCCAGCAGTTACGGCCCCGGGAACACTGAAGCTTTCTTT.

This clonotype was counted many times. V gene TRBV5-1 combines with J gene TRBJ2-5; the D is unclear. Trimming removed 0 bases from V and 4 bases from J, with 1 base in between. The CDR3 length is 11 residues. The germline V gene encodes CDR1 SGHRS and CDR2 YFSETQ. CDR3 sequence reads: CASSLVETQYF. CDR3 sequence (DNA): TGCGCCAGCAGCTTGGTAGAGACCCAGTACTTC.

This clonotype was found many times. The V and J genes are TRBV6-5 and TRBJ2-7; D is unresolved. From germline, CDR1 is MNHEY and CDR2 SVGAGI. V shed 0 bases and J shed 2 bases, with 17 bases lying between them. This CDR3 has 17 amino acids. The CDR3 DNA reads TGTGCCAGCAGTTACTCCTCTTTCCCCGGGCCGACCTACGAGCAGTACTTC. Translated, it gives CASSYSSFPGPTYEQYF.

The table lists this clonotype with many counts. The chain uses TRBV29-1 and TRBJ1-5; possible D gene TRBD1, 6 bases. The CDR3 is 12 residues long. Trimming stripped 6 bases from V and 4 bases from J, with 10 bases between. Germline assignment: CDR1 SQVTM and CDR2 ANQGSEA. As DNA, the CDR3 is TGCAGCGTAGGACAGCTAAATCAGCCCCAGCATTTT. Its translation: CSVGQLNQPQHF. The variable domain in full, with the rest retrieved from reference TRBV29-1 and TRBJ1-5, is SAVISQKPSRDICQRGTSLTIQCQVDSQVTMMFWYRQQPGQSLTLIATANQGSEATYESGFVIDKFPISRPNLTFSTLTVSNMSPEDSSIYLCSVGQLNQPQHFGDGTRLSIL.

This clonotype was counted at least ten times. The chain carries TRBV27 and TRBJ2-5; 8 bases line up with TRBD1. The CDR3 runs to 15 residues. The junction had 9 bases not matched to a gene; V was cut back by 4 bases and J by 5 bases. Germline CDR1 is MNHEY and CDR2 is SMNVEV (reference sequence). In DNA form, the CDR3 reads TGTGCCAGCAGTTCGTGGACAGGGCCTGGGGAGACCCAGTACTTC. This gives the protein CASSSWTGPGETQYF.

This clonotype came up many times. V usage is TRBV7-2 and J usage is TRBJ1-5, with 8 bases matching TRBD1. Germline lookup yields CDR1 SGHTA and CDR2 FQGNSA. There are 15 residues in the CDR3. J gave up 7 bases and V 4 bases, and 9 bases lay outside the gene matches. This CDR3 reads CASSSTGVGGQPQHF. Written as DNA, the CDR3 is TGTGCCAGCAGCTCGACAGGGGTTGGCGGACAGCCCCAGCATTTT.

This clonotype was counted many times. This chain links TRBV20-1 with TRBJ2-2; weak D call: TRBD1 (5 bases). V shed 3 bases and J shed 7 bases, with 15 bases lying between them. The germline gives CDR1 DFQATT, CDR2 SNEGSKA (reference sequence). The length of the CDR3 is 14 residues. Here the CDR3 reads CSASRQGVDGELFF. CDR3 in DNA: TGCAGTGCTAGTAGGCAGGGCGTGGACGGGGAGCTGTTTTTT.

The table lists this clonotype with many counts. The chain links TRBV5-1 to TRBJ1-1; TRBD1 is a possible D gene (6 bases). From germline, CDR1 is SGHRS and CDR2 YFSETQ. CDR3 length equals 13 residues. Trimming stripped 4 bases from V and 6 bases from J, with 13 bases between. The CDR3 DNA is TGCGCCAGCAGCGCGAACAGGGACGCTGAAGCTTTCTTT. Translating gives CASSANRDAEAFF.

The chain carries TRBV20-1 and TRBJ2-7, with TRBD2 matching 8 bases. V was clipped by 4 bases and J by 2 bases; unmatched bases: 10. The CDR3 covers 15 residues. Germline CDR1 reads DFQATT; CDR2 reads SNEGSKA (reference sequence). The CDR3 DNA follows: TGCAGTGCTATAGGAGCCGGGACTAGTGCCTACGAGCAGTACTTC. Amino acid sequence: CSAIGAGTSAYEQYF.

This clonotype came up many times. The chain recombines TRBV5-1 with TRBJ2-2, with D uncertain. V dropped 0 bases and J dropped 6 bases, with 6 bases sitting between them. The CDR3 contains 13 residues. Germline V gives CDR1 SGHRS, CDR2 YFSETQ. In DNA form, the CDR3 reads TGCGCCAGCAGCTTGGAAGGGTCCGGGGAGCTGTTTTTT. It specifies CASSLEGSGELFF.

This clonotype was counted many times. The CDR3 sequence: CASSYRIINYEQYF. The CDR3 DNA reads TGTGCCAGCAGTTACCGCATAATAAACTACGAGCAGTACTTC. The J gene is TRBJ2-7, the V gene TRBV6-5; D gene unclear. The CDR3 loop spans 14 amino acids. In germline, CDR1 is MNHEY, CDR2 SVGAGI. The V gene lost 2 bases and the J gene lost 3 bases, with 11 bases spanning the gap.

This clonotype was recorded many times. The V gene is TRBV4-3, the J gene TRBJ2-1, with D maybe TRBD2 (6 bases). Deletions cut 0 bases from V and 0 bases from J, with 6 bases between. CDR1 LGHNA and CDR2 YSLEER come from the germline V gene. This CDR3 is 15 amino acids long. The CDR3 DNA reads as TGCGCCAGCAGCCAAGATAGCGGCTCCTACAATGAGCAGTTCTTC. It translates to CASSQDSGSYNEQFF.

This clonotype was picked up many times. This sequence joins TRBV20-1 and TRBJ2-7; 15 nucleotides match TRBD2. CDR1 DFQATT and CDR2 SNEGSKA come from the germline V gene (reference sequence). This CDR3 has 17 residues. After removal of 0 bases from V and 4 bases from J, the junction contained 7 bases not matched to a gene. As DNA, the CDR3 is TGCAGTGCTAGAGATACATCGGGACTAGCGGGGGGATACGAGCAGTACTTC. As protein: CSARDTSGLAGGYEQYF.

This clonotype was observed at least ten times. The rearrangement uses TRBV6-5 and TRBJ2-2, with a possible D match to TRBD1 (6 bases). Trimming took 6 bases from V and 0 from J, leaving 23 bases between them. Germline CDR1 and CDR2: MNHEY and SVGAGI. This CDR3 has 19 amino acids. CDR3 sequence reads: CASSRRGLGPLANTGELFF. CDR3 DNA sequence: TGTGCCAGCAGCCGCAGGGGCTTGGGACCTCTCGCGAACACCGGGGAGCTGTTTTTT.

This clonotype came up many times. The rearrangement joins TRBV14 to TRBJ2-5; no reliable D call. V lost 1 base to trimming and J lost 5 bases, with 5 bases between them. The CDR3 contains 12 residues. Germline CDR1 and CDR2: SGHDN and FVKESK. For the CDR3, the DNA is TGTGCCAGCAGCCAAGGTTTCGAGACCCAGTACTTC. It specifies CASSQGFETQYF.

This clonotype was counted many times. V usage is TRBV20-1 and J usage is TRBJ1-1, with D tentatively TRBD1 (5 bases). This CDR3 has 14 amino acids. Trimming took 0 bases from V and 1 from J, leaving 9 bases between them. Germline CDR1 and CDR2: DFQATT and SNEGSKA (reference sequence). DNA for the CDR3: TGCAGTGCTAGAGAGGGGGGGTCGAACACTGAAGCTTTCTTT. Residues: CSAREGGSNTEAFF.

This clonotype came up many times. DNA for the CDR3: TGTGCCAGCAGCGTATCAGGGTTAGGCAACAATGAGCAGTTCTTC. It is translated as CASSVSGLGNNEQFF. The rearrangement links TRBV9 to TRBJ2-1, with a tentative D call TRBD1 (5 bases). The V end lost 1 base, the J end lost 5 bases, and 13 bases lay between the germline ends. This CDR3 contains 15 residues. The germline gives CDR1 SGDLS, CDR2 YYNGEE.

This clonotype was counted ten times or more. V is TRBV25-1 and J is TRBJ1-2; D may be TRBD1 (5 bases). Per germline, CDR1 MGHDK and CDR2 SYGVNS. Trimming took off 1 base at V and 0 bases at J, with 12 bases between the two ends. This CDR3 comprises 16 residues. For the CDR3, the DNA is TGTGCCAGCAGTGAATCAGGGACCGCCTCTAACTATGGCTACACCTTC. As protein: CASSESGTASNYGYTF.